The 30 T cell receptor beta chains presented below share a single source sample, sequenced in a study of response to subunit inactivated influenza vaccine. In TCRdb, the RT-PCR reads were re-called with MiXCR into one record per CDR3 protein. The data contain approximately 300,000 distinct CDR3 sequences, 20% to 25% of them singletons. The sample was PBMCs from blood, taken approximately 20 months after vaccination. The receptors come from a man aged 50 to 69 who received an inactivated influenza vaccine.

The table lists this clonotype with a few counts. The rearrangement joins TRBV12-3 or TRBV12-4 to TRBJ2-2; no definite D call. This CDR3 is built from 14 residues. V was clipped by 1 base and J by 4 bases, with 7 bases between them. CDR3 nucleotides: TGTGCCAGCAGTTTAGATGGCGTCACCGGGGAGCTGTTTTTT. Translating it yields CASSLDGVTGELFF.

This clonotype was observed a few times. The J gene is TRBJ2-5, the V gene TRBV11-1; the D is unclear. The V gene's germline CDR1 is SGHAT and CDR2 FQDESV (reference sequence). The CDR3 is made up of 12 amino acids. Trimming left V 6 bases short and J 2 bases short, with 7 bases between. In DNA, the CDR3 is TGTGCCAGCAGGGGGATGCAAGAGACCCAGTACTTC. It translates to CASRGMQETQYF.

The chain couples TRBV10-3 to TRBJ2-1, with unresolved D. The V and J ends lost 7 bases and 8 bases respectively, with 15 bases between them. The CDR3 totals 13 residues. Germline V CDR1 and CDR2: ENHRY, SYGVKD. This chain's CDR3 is CAITDQNFHEQFF. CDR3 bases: TGTGCCATCACCGACCAGAACTTCCATGAGCAGTTCTTC.

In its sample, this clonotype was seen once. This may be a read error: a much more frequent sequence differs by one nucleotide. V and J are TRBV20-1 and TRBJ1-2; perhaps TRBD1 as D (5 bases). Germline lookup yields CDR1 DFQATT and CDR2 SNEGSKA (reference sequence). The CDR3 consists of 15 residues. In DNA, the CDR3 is TGCAGTGCTAGAGATTTTGGCGGGGCCTATTATGGCTGCACCTTC. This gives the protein CSARDFGGAYYGCTF.

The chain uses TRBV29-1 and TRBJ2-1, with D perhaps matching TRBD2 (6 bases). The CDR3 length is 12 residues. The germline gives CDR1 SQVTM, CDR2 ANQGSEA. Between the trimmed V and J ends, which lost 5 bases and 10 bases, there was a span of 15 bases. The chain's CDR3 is CSVIGGNREQFF. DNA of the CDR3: TGCAGCGTTATTGGGGGGAATAGGGAGCAGTTCTTC.

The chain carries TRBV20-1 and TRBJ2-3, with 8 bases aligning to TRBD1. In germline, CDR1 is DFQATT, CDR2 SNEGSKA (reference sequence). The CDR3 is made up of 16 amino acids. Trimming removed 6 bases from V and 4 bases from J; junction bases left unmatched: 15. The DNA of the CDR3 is TGCAGTGCCGATCGGACAGGGTCGGGAGCAGCAGATACGCAGTATTTT. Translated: CSADRTGSGAADTQYF.

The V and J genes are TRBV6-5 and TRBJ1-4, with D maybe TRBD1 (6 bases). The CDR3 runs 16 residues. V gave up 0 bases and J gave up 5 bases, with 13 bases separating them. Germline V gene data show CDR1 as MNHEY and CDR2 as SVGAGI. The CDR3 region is CASSYSYRVINEKLFF. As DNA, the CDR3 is TGTGCCAGCAGTTACTCGTACAGGGTGATAAATGAAAAACTGTTTTTT.

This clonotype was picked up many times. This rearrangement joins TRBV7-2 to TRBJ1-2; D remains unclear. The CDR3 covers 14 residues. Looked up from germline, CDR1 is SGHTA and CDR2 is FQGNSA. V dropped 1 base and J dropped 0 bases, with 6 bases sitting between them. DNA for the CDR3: TGTGCCAGCAGCTTAGGTACCTCTAACTATGGCTACACCTTC. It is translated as CASSLGTSNYGYTF.

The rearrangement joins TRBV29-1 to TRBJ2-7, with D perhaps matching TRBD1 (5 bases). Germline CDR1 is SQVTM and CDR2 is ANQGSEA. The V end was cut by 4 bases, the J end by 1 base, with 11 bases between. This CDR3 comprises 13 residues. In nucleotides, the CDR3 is TGCAGCGTTGTTGGCAGGGCTTCCTACGAGCAGTACTTC. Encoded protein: CSVVGRASYEQYF.

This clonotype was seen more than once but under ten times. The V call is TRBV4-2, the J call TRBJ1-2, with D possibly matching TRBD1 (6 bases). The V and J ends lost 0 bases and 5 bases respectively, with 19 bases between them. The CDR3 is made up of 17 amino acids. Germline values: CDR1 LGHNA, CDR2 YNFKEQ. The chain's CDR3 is CASSQERGEKRGYGYTF. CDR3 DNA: TGTGCCAGCAGCCAAGAAAGGGGGGAAAAGCGAGGGTATGGCTACACCTTC.

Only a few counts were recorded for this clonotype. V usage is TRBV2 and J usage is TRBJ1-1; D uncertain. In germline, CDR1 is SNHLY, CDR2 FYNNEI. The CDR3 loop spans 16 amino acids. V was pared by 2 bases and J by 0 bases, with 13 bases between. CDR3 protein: CASSERVGRMNTEAFF. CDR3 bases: TGTGCCAGCAGTGAAAGGGTGGGCAGAATGAACACTGAAGCTTTCTTT.

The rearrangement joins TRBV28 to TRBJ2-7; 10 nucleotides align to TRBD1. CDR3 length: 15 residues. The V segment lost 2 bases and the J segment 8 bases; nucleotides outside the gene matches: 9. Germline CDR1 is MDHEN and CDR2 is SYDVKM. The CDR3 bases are TGTGCCAGCAGTTTAATGACGGGACAGGGGTCGCAGCAGTACTTC. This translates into CASSLMTGQGSQQYF.

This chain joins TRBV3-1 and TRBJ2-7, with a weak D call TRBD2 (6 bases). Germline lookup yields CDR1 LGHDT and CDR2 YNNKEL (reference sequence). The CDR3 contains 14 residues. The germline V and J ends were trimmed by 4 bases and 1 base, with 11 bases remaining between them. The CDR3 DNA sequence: TGTGCCAGCAGCCCCGGGGGTCTTTCCTACGAGCAGTACTTC. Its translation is CASSPGGLSYEQYF.

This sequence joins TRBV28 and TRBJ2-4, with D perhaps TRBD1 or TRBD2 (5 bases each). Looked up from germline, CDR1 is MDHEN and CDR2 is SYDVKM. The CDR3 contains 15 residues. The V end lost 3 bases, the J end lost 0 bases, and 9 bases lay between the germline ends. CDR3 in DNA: TGTGCCAGCAGTTTTTTGGGGACAGCCAAAAACATTCAGTACTTC. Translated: CASSFLGTAKNIQYF.

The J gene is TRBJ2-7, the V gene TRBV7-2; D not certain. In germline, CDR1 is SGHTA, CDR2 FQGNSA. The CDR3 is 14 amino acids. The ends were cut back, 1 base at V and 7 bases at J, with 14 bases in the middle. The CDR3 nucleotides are TGTGCCAGCAGCTTAGACCCTTATCTTAGGGAGCAGTACTTC. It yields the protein CASSLDPYLREQYF.

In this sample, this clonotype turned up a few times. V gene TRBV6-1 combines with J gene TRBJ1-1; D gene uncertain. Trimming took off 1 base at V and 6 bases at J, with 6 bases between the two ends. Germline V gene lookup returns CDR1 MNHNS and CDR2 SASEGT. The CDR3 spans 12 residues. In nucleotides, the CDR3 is TGTGCCAGCAGTGAAGGGATTGCTGAAGCTTTCTTT. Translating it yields CASSEGIAEAFF.

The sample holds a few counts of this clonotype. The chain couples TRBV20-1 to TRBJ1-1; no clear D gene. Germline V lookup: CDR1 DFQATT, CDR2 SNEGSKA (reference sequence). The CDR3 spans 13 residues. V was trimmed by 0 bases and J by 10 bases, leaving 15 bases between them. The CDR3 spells CSARDTRASRAFF. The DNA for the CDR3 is TGCAGTGCTAGAGATACCCGGGCCTCGAGAGCTTTCTTT.

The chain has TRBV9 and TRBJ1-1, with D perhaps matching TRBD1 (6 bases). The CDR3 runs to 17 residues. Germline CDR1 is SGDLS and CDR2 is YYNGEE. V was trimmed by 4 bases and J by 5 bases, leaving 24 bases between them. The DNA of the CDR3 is TGTGCCAGCAGCATACATAAGGACAGTACAAGAGGGACTGAAGCTTTCTTT. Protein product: CASSIHKDSTRGTEAFF. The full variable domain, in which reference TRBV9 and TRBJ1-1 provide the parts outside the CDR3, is DSGVTQTPKHLITATGQRVTLRCSPRSGDLSVYWYQQSLDQGLQFLIQYYNGEERAKGNILERFSAQQFPDLHSELNLSSLELGDSALYFCASSIHKDSTRGTEAFFGQGTRLTVV.

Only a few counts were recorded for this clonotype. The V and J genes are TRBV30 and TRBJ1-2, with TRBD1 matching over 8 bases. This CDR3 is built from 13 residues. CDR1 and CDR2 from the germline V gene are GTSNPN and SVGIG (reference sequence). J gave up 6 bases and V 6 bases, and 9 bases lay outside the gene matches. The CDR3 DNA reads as TGTGCCTGCAGTCAGGGGGCGCTTAATGGCTACACCTTC. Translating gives CACSQGALNGYTF.

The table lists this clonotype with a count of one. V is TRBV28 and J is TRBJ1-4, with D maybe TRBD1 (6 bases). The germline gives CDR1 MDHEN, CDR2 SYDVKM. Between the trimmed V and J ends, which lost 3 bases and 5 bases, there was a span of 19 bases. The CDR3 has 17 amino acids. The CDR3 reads CASSFDPLQGRNEKLFF. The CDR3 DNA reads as TGTGCCAGCAGTTTTGACCCACTCCAGGGGAGAAATGAAAAACTGTTTTTT.

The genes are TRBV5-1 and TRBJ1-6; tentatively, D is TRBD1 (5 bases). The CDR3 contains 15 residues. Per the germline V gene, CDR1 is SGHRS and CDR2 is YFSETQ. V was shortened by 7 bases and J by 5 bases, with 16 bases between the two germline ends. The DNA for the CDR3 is TGCGCCAGCTCATTCAGGGCTTCTGATAATTCACCCCTCCACTTT. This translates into CASSFRASDNSPLHF.

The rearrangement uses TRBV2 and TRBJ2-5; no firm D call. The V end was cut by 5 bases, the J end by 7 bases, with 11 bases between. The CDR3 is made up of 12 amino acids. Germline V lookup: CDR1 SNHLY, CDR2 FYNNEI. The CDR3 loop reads CASSMSAPTQYF. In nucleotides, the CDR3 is TGTGCCAGCAGTATGTCGGCTCCGACCCAGTACTTC.

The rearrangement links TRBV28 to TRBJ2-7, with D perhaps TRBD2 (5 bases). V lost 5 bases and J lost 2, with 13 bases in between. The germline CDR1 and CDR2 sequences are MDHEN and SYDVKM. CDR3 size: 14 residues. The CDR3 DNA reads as TGTGCCAGCAGTCGCGCGGGCCTGGCCTACGAGCAGTACTTC. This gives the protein CASSRAGLAYEQYF. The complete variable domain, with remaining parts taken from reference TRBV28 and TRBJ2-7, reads DVKVTQSSRYLVKRTGEKVFLECVQDMDHENMFWYRQDPGLGLRLIYFSYDVKMKEKGDIPEGYSVSREKKERFSLILESASTNQTSMYLCASSRAGLAYEQYFGPGTRLTVT.

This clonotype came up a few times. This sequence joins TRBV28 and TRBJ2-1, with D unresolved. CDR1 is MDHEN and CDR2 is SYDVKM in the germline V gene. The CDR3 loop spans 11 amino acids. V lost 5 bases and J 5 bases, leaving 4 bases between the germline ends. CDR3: CASSINNEQFF. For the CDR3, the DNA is TGTGCCAGCAGTATAAACAATGAGCAGTTCTTC. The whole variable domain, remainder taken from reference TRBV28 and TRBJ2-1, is DVKVTQSSRYLVKRTGEKVFLECVQDMDHENMFWYRQDPGLGLRLIYFSYDVKMKEKGDIPEGYSVSREKKERFSLILESASTNQTSMYLCASSINNEQFFGPGTRLTVL.

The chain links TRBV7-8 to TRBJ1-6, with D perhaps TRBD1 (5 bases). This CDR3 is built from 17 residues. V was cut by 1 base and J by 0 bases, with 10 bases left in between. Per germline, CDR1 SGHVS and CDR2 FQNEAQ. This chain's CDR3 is CASSLEADSSYNSPLHF. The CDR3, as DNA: TGTGCCAGCAGCTTAGAGGCAGACAGCTCCTATAATTCACCCCTCCACTTT.

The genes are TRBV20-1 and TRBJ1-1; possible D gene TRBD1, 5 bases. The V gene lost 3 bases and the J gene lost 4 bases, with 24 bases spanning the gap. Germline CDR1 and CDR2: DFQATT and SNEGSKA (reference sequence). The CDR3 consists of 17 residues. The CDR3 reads CSARPLDGGSLVTEAFF. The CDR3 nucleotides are TGCAGTGCTAGGCCCTTAGATGGGGGGTCCCTAGTCACTGAAGCTTTCTTT.

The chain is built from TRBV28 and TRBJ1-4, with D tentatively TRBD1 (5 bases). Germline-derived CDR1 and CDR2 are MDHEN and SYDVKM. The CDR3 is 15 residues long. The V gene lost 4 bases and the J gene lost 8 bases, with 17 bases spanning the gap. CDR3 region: CASSSMLQGGEKLFF. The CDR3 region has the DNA TGTGCCAGCAGTTCCATGCTCCAGGGAGGGGAAAAACTGTTTTTT.

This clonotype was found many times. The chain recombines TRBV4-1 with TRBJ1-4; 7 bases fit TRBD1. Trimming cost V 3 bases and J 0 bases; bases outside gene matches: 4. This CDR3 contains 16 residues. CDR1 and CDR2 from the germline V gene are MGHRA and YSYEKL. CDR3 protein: CASSQGQRATNEKLFF. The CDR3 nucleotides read TGCGCCAGCAGCCAGGGACAGAGGGCAACTAATGAAAAACTGTTTTTT.

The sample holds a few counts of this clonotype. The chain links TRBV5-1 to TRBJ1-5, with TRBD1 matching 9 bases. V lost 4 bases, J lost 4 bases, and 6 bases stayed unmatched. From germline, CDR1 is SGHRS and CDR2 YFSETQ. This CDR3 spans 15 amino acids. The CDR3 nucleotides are TGCGCCAGCAGCATCGGACAGGGGTCGAATCAGCCCCAGCATTTT. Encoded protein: CASSIGQGSNQPQHF.

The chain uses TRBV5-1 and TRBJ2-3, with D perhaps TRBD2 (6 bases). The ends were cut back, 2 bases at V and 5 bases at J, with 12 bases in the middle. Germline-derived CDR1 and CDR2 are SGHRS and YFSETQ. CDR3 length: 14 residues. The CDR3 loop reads CASSFGGVRDTQYF. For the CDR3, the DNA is TGCGCCAGCAGCTTCGGGGGAGTGAGAGATACGCAGTATTTT.